The sequence of this TCR beta chain was determined in a study of shared clonotypes between healthy human individuals. As for the study in general: Contributing individuals were a couple of females and three males aged 18 to 49. Study-level points and caveats: Unshared clonotypes carried lower generation probabilities than those common to all four donors.

Naive CD8 isolation took CD45RO-negative cells positively selected for CCR7 and excluded terminally differentiated effector memory CD45RA+ cells. Every donor, a Caucasian adult, lived in Nashville, Tennessee. Regarding this clone: The target antigen is unknown.

Sorted-subset replicate PCR reactions were performed with 200 ng DNA, corresponding to about 32,000 T cell genomes. The protocol was immunoSEQ multiplex PCR, while the TCRdb copy is restricted to in-frame clones and leaves out a portion. Among about 1.9 million clones listed, roughly 93% were seen once. Sequencing used naive CD8+ T cells from PBMCs. This clonotype originated in a man between 18 and 35 years old in good health. Some clones in this sample may be carry-over from other donors' samples.

In DNA, the CDR3 is TGTGCCAGCAGTGAGCAAGGGAATGAAAAACTGTTTTTT. Its protein product is CASSEQGNEKLFF. This chain links TRBV27 with TRBJ1-4; no clear D gene. Per the germline V gene, CDR1 is MNHEY and CDR2 is SMNVEV (reference sequence). V gave up 5 bases and J gave up 5 bases, with 9 bases separating them. The CDR3 consists of 13 residues. Full variable domain (outside the CDR3, taken from reference TRBV27 and TRBJ1-4): EAQVTQNPRYLITVTGKKLTVTCSQNMNHEYMSWYRQDPGLGLRQIYYSMNVEVTDKGDVPEGYKVSRKEKRNFPLILESPSPNQTSLYFCASSEQGNEKLFFGSGTQLSVL.